The entry below gives a single T cell receptor (beta chain) sequence along with its context. No antigen is known for it. These data originate in a study of Tregs in tolerant kidney transplant recipients. On the study more broadly: Related graft donors supplied nonmyeloablative bone marrow transplants, and mixed chimerism was transient.

This table comes from immunoSEQ multiplex PCR, and its TCRdb copy is limited to in-frame clones, with some not included. The sample yields roughly 80,000 clones, around 93% seen once. Unstimulated Tregs (CD4+CD25+CD127-) and CD4+CD25- non-Tregs were sorted from PBMCs. Study-wide results and limits: Some patients' samples used different primers over time, so nucleotide sequences weren't comparable.

Germline V CDR1 and CDR2: DFQATT, SNEGSKA (reference sequence). V was pared by 0 bases and J by 5 bases, with 5 bases between. The CDR3 length is 11 residues. The clonotype originates from a human donor who received a combined kidney and bone marrow transplant. The chain carries TRBV20-1 and TRBJ2-7; possible D gene TRBD2, 5 bases. Sample: Tregs from blood, taken before the transplant. CDR3: CSAREGDEQYF. In DNA form, the CDR3 reads TGCAGTGCTAGAGAGGGAGACGAGCAGTACTTC.